This record covers a single TCR beta chain. The germline V gene has CDR1 SGDLS and CDR2 YYNGEE. The ends lost 0 bases at V and 3 bases at J; junction bases unmatched: 8. The CDR3 extends over 16 amino acids. This specimen belongs to a study of blood T cell repertoires in COVID-19. Clones were sequenced by immunoSEQ multiplex PCR, and TCRdb holds only the in-frame ones, with some missing. The sample includes 300,000 or so clones, more than 85% of them seen just once. The sample consisted of peripheral blood. The TCR sequence derives from a woman younger than 45 with COVID-19, enrolled during active disease. The V call is TRBV9, the J call TRBJ2-7; TRBD1 aligns across 8 bases. The CDR3 protein is CASSVAGGQDFYEQYF. DNA of the CDR3: TGTGCCAGCAGCGTAGCTGGGGGACAGGATTTCTACGAGCAGTACTTC.